This T cell receptor beta chain was profiled in a study of immune cell composition in non-small cell lung cancer. Repertoires were generated with immunoSEQ multiplex PCR, while TCRdb's copy carries only in-frame clones and drops some. The sample has some 9,200 clones; roughly two thirds are singletons. The CDR3 loop spans 15 amino acids. The V gene's germline CDR1 is MDHEN and CDR2 SYDVKM. V lost 3 bases to trimming and J lost 9 bases, with 15 bases between them. This TCR derives from a human donor with non-small cell lung cancer. V is TRBV28 and J is TRBJ1-6; no reliable D call. The sample taken for sequencing was lung tumor tissue. CDR3 amino acids: CASSFLTSTGSPLHF. The CDR3 bases are TGTGCCAGCAGTTTTTTGACCTCAACGGGTTCACCCCTCCACTTT.